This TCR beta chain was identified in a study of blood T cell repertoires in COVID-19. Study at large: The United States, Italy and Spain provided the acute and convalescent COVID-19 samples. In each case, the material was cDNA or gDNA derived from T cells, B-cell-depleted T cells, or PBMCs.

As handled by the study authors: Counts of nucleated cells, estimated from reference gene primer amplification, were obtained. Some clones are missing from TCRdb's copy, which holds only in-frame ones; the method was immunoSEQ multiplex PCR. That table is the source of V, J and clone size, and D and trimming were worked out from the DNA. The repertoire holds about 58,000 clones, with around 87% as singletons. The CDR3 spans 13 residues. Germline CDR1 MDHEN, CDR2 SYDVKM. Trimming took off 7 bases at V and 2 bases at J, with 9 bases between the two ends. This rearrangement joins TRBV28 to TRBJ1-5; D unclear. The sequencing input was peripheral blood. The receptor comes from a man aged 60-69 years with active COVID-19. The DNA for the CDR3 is TGTGCCAGCATCCCCCGGGGCAATCAGCCCCAGCATTTT. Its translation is CASIPRGNQPQHF.